Presented here are 13 T cell receptor beta chains from one specimen sequenced in a study of cytomegalovirus exposure and HLA in healthy donors. The PCR contained 60 Vbeta and 13 Jbeta primers. Some clones are missing from TCRdb's copy, which holds only in-frame ones; the method was immunoSEQ multiplex PCR. This table has about 140,000 clones, more than 60% appearing once. Sequenced: PBMCs. The receptors here all came from a man aged 35-49 years in good health and CMV-seronegative.

This chain uses TRBV6-1 with TRBJ2-1, with TRBD1 matching over 8 bases. Germline-derived CDR1 and CDR2 are MNHNS and SASEGT. This CDR3 contains 16 residues. V shed 0 bases and J 6 bases; nucleotides not matched to a gene: 7. CDR3 amino acids: CASSEAAGTGPNEQFF. The CDR3 DNA follows: TGTGCCAGCAGTGAAGCGGCCGGGACAGGTCCCAATGAGCAGTTCTTC.

The chain couples TRBV7-2 to TRBJ1-6; 8 bases align to TRBD1. This CDR3 is 15 amino acids long. CDR1 is SGHTA, CDR2 FQGNSA, per germline. Trimming removed 6 bases from V and 4 bases from J; junction bases left unmatched: 5. Here the CDR3 reads CASSLDRVYNSPLHF. The CDR3 DNA follows: TGTGCCAGCAGTTTGGACAGGGTTTATAATTCACCCCTCCACTTT.

The chain carries TRBV19 and TRBJ2-7, with 7 bases that match TRBD1. The CDR3 totals 15 residues. Germline CDR1 LNHDA, CDR2 SQIVND (reference sequence). J gave up 2 bases and V 5 bases, and 9 bases lay outside the gene matches. CDR3 DNA sequence: TGTGCCAGTAGTGCCCGACAGGGAGCCACCTACGAGCAGTACTTC. It yields the protein CASSARQGATYEQYF. The variable domain in full, completed from reference TRBV19 and TRBJ2-7, reads DGGITQSPKYLFRKEGQNVTLSCEQNLNHDAMYWYRQDPGQGLRLIYYSQIVNDFQKGDIAEGYSVSREKKESFPLTVTSAQKNPTAFYLCASSARQGATYEQYFGPGTRLTVT.

The genes are TRBV7-8 and TRBJ1-1; D perhaps matches TRBD1 (5 bases). The CDR3 runs to 17 residues. V was shortened by 1 base and J by 0 bases, with 15 bases between the two germline ends. In germline, CDR1 is SGHVS, CDR2 FQNEAQ. DNA for the CDR3: TGTGCCAGCAGCTTAGTGGGTGTGGGCAGGGTGAACACTGAAGCTTTCTTT. It codes for CASSLVGVGRVNTEAFF.

V usage is TRBV4-3 and J usage is TRBJ2-3; 11 nucleotides match TRBD1. With V trimmed by 4 bases and J by 2 bases, 2 bases remained unmatched. This CDR3 region has 15 residues. Germline values: CDR1 LGHNA, CDR2 YSLEER. The CDR3 is CASSRGQGVTDTQYF. The CDR3 DNA is TGCGCCAGCAGCCGGGGACAGGGGGTCACAGATACGCAGTATTTT.

CDR3 sequence: CASSLAGVSNQPQHF. CDR3 coding DNA: TGCGCCAGCAGCTTGGCAGGGGTGAGCAATCAGCCCCAGCATTTT. This chain links TRBV5-1 with TRBJ1-5; tentative D call: TRBD1 (6 bases). Deletions cut 0 bases from V and 1 base from J, with 8 bases between. CDR3 length: 15 residues. Per the germline V gene, CDR1 is SGHRS and CDR2 is YFSETQ.

The chain joins TRBV7-8 to TRBJ2-3; 9 bases are shared with TRBD1. Germline loops: CDR1 SGHVS, CDR2 FQNEAQ. V dropped 5 bases and J dropped 2; count of bases not matched to a gene: 5. The CDR3 consists of 15 residues. The DNA for the CDR3 is TGTGCCAGCAGCCCGGGACAGGGCCACACAGATACGCAGTATTTT. As protein: CASSPGQGHTDTQYF.

The gene calls are TRBV6-5 and TRBJ1-3; D might be TRBD1 (5 bases). Germline V gene sequence: CDR1 MNHEY, CDR2 SVGAGI. Deletions cut 2 bases from V and 0 bases from J, with 5 bases between. There are 14 residues in the CDR3. The CDR3 spells CASSYRGSGNTIYF. The CDR3 DNA reads as TGTGCCAGCAGTTACAGGGGCTCTGGAAACACCATATATTTT.

The gene calls are TRBV18 and TRBJ2-7, with 7 bases fitting TRBD1. V was pared by 3 bases and J by 5 bases, with 7 bases of the junction left unmatched. This CDR3 comprises 14 residues. From germline, CDR1 is KGHSH and CDR2 LQKENI. The CDR3, as DNA: TGTGCCAGCTCACCCGATCACAGGGGAGACGAGCAGTACTTC. This sequence encodes CASSPDHRGDEQYF. Supplemented by reference TRBV18 and TRBJ2-7, the full variable domain reads NAGVMQNPRHLVRRRGQEARLRCSPMKGHSHVYWYRQLPEEGLKFMVYLQKENIIDESGMPKERFSAEFPKEGPSILRIQQVVRGDSAAYFCASSPDHRGDEQYFGPGTRLTVT.

V is TRBV27 and J is TRBJ2-5; TRBD1 is a possible D gene (5 bases). The J call may be in error: the DNA end matches TRBJ2-7 better. Germline CDR1 reads MNHEY; CDR2 reads SMNVEV (reference sequence). The CDR3 covers 12 residues. CDR3 in amino acids: CASSTQGYEQYF. The CDR3 coding sequence is TGTGCCAGCAGTACGCAGGGCTACGAGCAGTACTTC.

The chain links TRBV4-2 to TRBJ2-1; 16 bases are a match to TRBD2. The CDR3 runs to 18 residues. From germline, CDR1 is LGHNA and CDR2 YNFKEQ. V trimming: 3 bases; J trimming: 8 bases; junction bases outside the gene matches: 10. The CDR3 here is CASSQTGLAGGLEDEQFF. The CDR3 DNA follows: TGTGCCAGCAGCCAGACGGGACTAGCGGGGGGGCTTGAGGATGAGCAGTTCTTC.

This chain connects TRBV5-6 to TRBJ2-2; D may be TRBD1 (5 bases). The CDR3 spans 15 residues. Germline V gives CDR1 SGHDT, CDR2 YYEEEE. V was pared by 0 bases and J by 7 bases, with 13 bases between. The CDR3 spells CASSLVFQGIGELFF. CDR3 sequence (DNA): TGTGCCAGCAGCTTGGTGTTTCAGGGTATCGGGGAGCTGTTTTTT.

This clone turned up a few times. V gene TRBV5-5 combines with J gene TRBJ1-2, with 9 bases lining up with TRBD1. The CDR3 is made up of 15 amino acids. V gave up 2 bases and J gave up 1 base; unmatched junction bases: 3. Germline V CDR1 and CDR2: SGHKS, YYEKEE (reference sequence). The CDR3 DNA reads TGTGCCAGCAGCTTCATGGACAGGGGTAACTATGGCTACACCTTC. Its translation: CASSFMDRGNYGYTF.